This T cell receptor beta chain emerged from a study of radiotherapy plus CTLA-4 blockade in lung cancer. Clones were sequenced by immunoSEQ multiplex PCR, and TCRdb holds only the in-frame ones, with some missing. The repertoire has around 72,000 clones, approximately 80% of them found once; the top ten carry about 6.7%. Study observations and caveats: Subsequent to radiotherapy plus ipilimumab, tumor-derived TCR clones underwent expansion in blood.

Chemo-refractory metastatic non-small-cell lung cancer patients received focal radiation with ipilimumab CTLA-4 blockade. In regard to this clone: Antigen specificity is unknown.

Germline V gene lookup returns CDR1 SGHRS and CDR2 YFSETQ. The CDR3 has 14 amino acids. Trimming at V came to 0 bases and at J to 4 bases, leaving 0 bases not matched to a gene. This receptor was identified in a human donor with non-small cell lung cancer who had a complete response to radiotherapy plus ipilimumab. The sample here was peripheral blood, taken from a patient treated with radiotherapy plus ipilimumab. The rearrangement uses TRBV5-1 and TRBJ1-4; 7 nucleotides align to TRBD1. The CDR3 is CASSLGQGNEKLFF. CDR3 DNA sequence: TGCGCCAGCAGCTTGGGACAGGGTAATGAAAAACTGTTTTTT.